One and the same sample provided the 12 T cell receptor beta chains below, sequenced in a study of cytomegalovirus exposure and HLA in healthy donors. With 60 Vbeta and 13 Jbeta primers, the PCR was carried out. TCRdb's copy holds only in-frame clones and misses some; the assay was immunoSEQ multiplex PCR. The table records approximately 170,000 clones, less than 85% of them present only once. Sequenced input: PBMCs. All receptors derive from a boy between 2 and 15 years old in good health and CMV-seronegative.

The V and J genes are TRBV4-1 and TRBJ2-7, with D possibly matching TRBD1 (5 bases). The CDR3 spans 15 residues. The V gene lost 3 bases and the J gene lost 0 bases, with 12 bases spanning the gap. The germline gives CDR1 MGHRA, CDR2 YSYEKL. The CDR3 loop reads CASSHDLTVSYEQYV. CDR3 nucleotides: TGCGCCAGCAGCCACGACTTGACAGTCTCCTACGAGCAGTACGTC.

This chain links TRBV5-4 with TRBJ2-3; tentatively, D is TRBD1 (5 bases). Per germline, CDR1 SGHNT and CDR2 YYREEE (reference sequence). The CDR3 contains 14 residues. V lost 5 bases and J lost 1, with 11 bases in between. The CDR3 DNA reads TGTGCCAGCAGTTCAAGACAGCGCACAGATACGCAGTATTTT. Amino acids: CASSSRQRTDTQYF.

This clone was counted only a few times. The CDR3 DNA is TGTGCCAGCAGCTTTGGCCAACAGGGCGCAGCTTTCTTT. It translates to CASSFGQQGAAFF. The chain carries TRBV7-9 and TRBJ1-1; the D gene is possibly TRBD1 (6 bases). V was pared by 3 bases and J by 10 bases, with 15 bases between. The CDR3 spans 13 residues. In germline, CDR1 is SEHNR, CDR2 FQNEAQ (reference sequence).

V gene TRBV10-3 combines with J gene TRBJ1-1, with TRBD1 identical over 7 bases. The V gene end was trimmed by 11 bases and the J gene end by 2 bases; junction bases not matched to a gene: 5. Germline assignment: CDR1 ENHRY and CDR2 SYGVKD. The CDR3 loop spans 12 amino acids. In nucleotides, the CDR3 is TGTGCCGCCAGACAGGGTAACACTGAAGCTTTCTTT. Translating it yields CAARQGNTEAFF.

The chain links TRBV7-3 to TRBJ2-3, with a weak D call TRBD1 (5 bases). Germline CDR1 is SGHTA and CDR2 is FQGTGA. The CDR3 totals 13 residues. Trimming removed 5 bases from V and 3 bases from J, with 9 bases in between. As DNA, the CDR3 is TGTGCCAGCAGCCCTCAGGGTACAGATACGCAGTATTTT. It translates to CASSPQGTDTQYF.

The chain recombines TRBV18 with TRBJ2-7; the D gene is possibly TRBD1 (6 bases). Germline CDR1 reads KGHSH; CDR2 reads LQKENI. The V end was cut by 5 bases, the J end by 1 base, with 12 bases between. The CDR3 runs to 14 residues. In DNA, the CDR3 is TGTGCCAGCTCAGAAAGACAGGTATCCTACGAGCAGTACGTC. This encodes CASSERQVSYEQYV.

This rearrangement joins TRBV29-1 to TRBJ1-1, with a possible D match to TRBD1 (5 bases). CDR1 is SQVTM and CDR2 is ANQGSEA in the germline V gene. Trimming took 2 bases from V and 0 from J, leaving 10 bases between them. The CDR3 spans 14 residues. The CDR3 loop is CSVETPGLNTEAFF. The CDR3 nucleotides read TGCAGCGTTGAAACCCCAGGGTTGAACACTGAAGCTTTCTTT. Using reference TRBV29-1 and TRBJ1-1 for the parts outside the CDR3, the full variable domain is SAVISQKPSRDICQRGTSLTIQCQVDSQVTMMFWYRQQPGQSLTLIATANQGSEATYESGFVIDKFPISRPNLTFSTLTVSNMSPEDSSIYLCSVETPGLNTEAFFGQGTRLTVV.

This chain joins TRBV19 and TRBJ1-2; no clear D gene. The CDR3 is 12 amino acids. The ends were cut back, 6 bases at V and 8 bases at J, with 13 bases in the middle. Germline V gene lookup returns CDR1 LNHDA and CDR2 SQIVND (reference sequence). CDR3 nucleotide sequence: TGTGCCAGTAGACAAACCCCGGGGGGCTACACCTTC. This translates into CASRQTPGGYTF.

The chain is built from TRBV27 and TRBJ2-7; the match to TRBD1 covers 9 bases. CDR1 and CDR2 from the germline V gene are MNHEY and SMNVEV (reference sequence). V shed 2 bases, J shed 4 bases, and the junction held 12 bases outside the gene matches. There are 17 residues in the CDR3. CDR3 sequence reads: CASSLLTGTGTSYEQYF. The CDR3 region has the DNA TGTGCCAGCAGTTTACTGACCGGGACAGGGACGTCGTACGAGCAGTACTTC.

V usage is TRBV19 and J usage is TRBJ1-5, with TRBD1 matching 8 bases. This CDR3 is 15 amino acids long. The trim removed 6 bases at V and 4 bases at J, leaving 8 bases unmatched. From germline, CDR1 is LNHDA and CDR2 SQIVND (reference sequence). The CDR3 sequence is CASRAGTGSNQPQHF. The CDR3 nucleotides are TGTGCCAGTAGGGCCGGGACAGGCTCAAATCAGCCCCAGCATTTT.

This rearrangement joins TRBV11-2 to TRBJ1-3; D is undetermined. V lost 4 bases to trimming and J lost 0 bases, with 13 bases between them. This CDR3 is built from 16 residues. Germline lookup yields CDR1 SGHAT and CDR2 FQNNGV. Here the CDR3 reads CASSSSRRNSGNTIYF. DNA of the CDR3: TGTGCCAGCAGCTCCTCCAGGAGGAACTCTGGAAACACCATATATTTT.

This chain joins TRBV2 and TRBJ2-3; possibly TRBD2 for D (5 bases). Germline CDR1 reads SNHLY; CDR2 reads FYNNEI. The V end was cut by 1 base, the J end by 2 bases, with 10 bases between. The CDR3 sequence is 15 residues long. CDR3 DNA: TGTGCCAGCAGTGAAGGGGGAGTCGACACAGATACGCAGTATTTT. This sequence encodes CASSEGGVDTDTQYF.